Below are 31 T cell receptor beta chains sequenced from a single sample in a study of cytomegalovirus exposure and HLA in healthy donors. TCRdb's copy holds only in-frame clones and misses some; the assay was immunoSEQ multiplex PCR. Among some 59,000 clones listed, about 88% were seen once. Sequencing was performed on PBMCs. The receptors come from a young woman in good health and CMV-seronegative.

The chain's CDR3 is CASSELAGGDTQYF. CDR3 nucleotide sequence: TGTGCCAGCAGCGAGCTAGCGGGAGGAGATACGCAGTATTTT. The V and J genes are TRBV7-6 and TRBJ2-3; 11 bases agree with TRBD2. J was trimmed by 5 bases and V by 5 bases; bases with no gene match: 3. The CDR3 sequence is 14 residues long. Germline assignment: CDR1 SGHVS and CDR2 FNYEAQ.

The rearrangement uses TRBV9 and TRBJ2-7; 7 bases are shared with TRBD1. J was trimmed by 6 bases and V by 0 bases; bases with no gene match: 6. Germline V lookup: CDR1 SGDLS, CDR2 YYNGEE. The CDR3 sequence is 14 residues long. The CDR3 reads CASSVGSGGGEQYF. The CDR3, as DNA: TGTGCCAGCAGCGTAGGTTCAGGGGGTGGCGAGCAGTACTTC.

This clone was observed a few times. The V and J genes are TRBV11-2 and TRBJ1-1; D is possibly TRBD1 (6 bases). Trimming removed 6 bases at V and 4 bases at J, with 18 bases between. The CDR3 contains 15 residues. Looked up from germline, CDR1 is SGHAT and CDR2 is FQNNGV. CDR3 nucleotide sequence: TGTGCCAGCAGTCTATGGGAGGGGGAATCCACTGAAGCTTTCTTT. This codes for CASSLWEGESTEAFF. The full variable domain, with the rest looked up from reference TRBV11-2 and TRBJ1-1, is EAGVAQSPRYKIIEKRQSVAFWCNPISGHATLYWYQQILGQGPKLLIQFQNNGVVDDSQLPKDRFSAERLKGVDSTLKIQPAKLEDSAVYLCASSLWEGESTEAFFGQGTRLTVV.

The rearrangement joins TRBV21-1 to TRBJ2-7; the tabulated D call, TRBD1, remains unverified against the DNA. TRBV21-1 has pseudogene status. The CDR3 spans 16 residues. This CDR3 is CASSKLGLGLTYEQYF. In DNA, the CDR3 is TGTGCCAGCAGCAAACTGGGCCTGGGCCTCACCTACGAGCAGTACTTC.

The chain couples TRBV20-1 to TRBJ2-3; D unresolved. Germline V CDR1 and CDR2: DFQATT, SNEGSKA (reference sequence). The CDR3 consists of 11 residues. Here the CDR3 DNA reads TGCACTGCCCTTAGCACAGATACGCAGTATTTT. Protein: CTALSTDTQYF.

This clone was seen a single time. The chain uses TRBV5-1 and TRBJ1-1, with a tentative D call TRBD1 (5 bases). Germline V gene sequence: CDR1 SGHRS, CDR2 YFSETQ. V dropped 1 base and J dropped 7 bases, with 14 bases sitting between them. This CDR3 region has 14 residues. CDR3 nucleotides: TGCGCCAGCAGCTTGTGGAGGGGCGAGGGTGAAGCTTTCTTT. Translated, it gives CASSLWRGEGEAFF.

This chain joins TRBV28 and TRBJ2-3; TRBD2 might be the D (6 bases). CDR1 and CDR2 (germline): MDHEN, SYDVKM. The CDR3 loop spans 13 amino acids. The CDR3 DNA reads TGTGCTACGGGGAGCGGGAGCACAGATACGCAGTATTTT. It codes for CATGSGSTDTQYF.

The V and J genes are TRBV7-3 and TRBJ2-7, with TRBD2 matching over 7 bases. CDR1 SGHTA and CDR2 FQGTGA come from the germline V gene. The CDR3 length is 14 residues. Trimming took 4 bases from V and 1 from J; bases not matched to a gene: 4. CDR3 coding DNA: TGTGCCAGCAGCTCCTTGGGGGGGTCCTACGAGCAGTACTTC. This encodes CASSSLGGSYEQYF. Full variable domain (remainder filled in from reference TRBV7-3 and TRBJ2-7): GAGVSQTPSNKVTEKGKYVELRCDPISGHTALYWYRQSLGQGPEFLIYFQGTGAADDSGLPNDRFFAVRPEGSVSTLKIQRTERGDSAVYLCASSSLGGSYEQYFGPGTRLTVT.

V gene TRBV7-2 combines with J gene TRBJ2-1; 11 bases fit TRBD2. The CDR3 consists of 17 residues. From germline, CDR1 is SGHTA and CDR2 FQGNSA. V gave up 2 bases and J gave up 4 bases; unmatched junction bases: 7. The CDR3 DNA reads as TGTGCCAGCAGCTTAAGGTTGGGACTAGCGGATTACAATGAGCAGTTCTTC. Its protein product is CASSLRLGLADYNEQFF.

The rearrangement uses TRBV28 and TRBJ2-7, with 8 bases lining up with TRBD1. V dropped 7 bases and J dropped 4; count of bases not matched to a gene: 6. CDR3 length: 13 amino acids. Germline V gene lookup returns CDR1 MDHEN and CDR2 SYDVKM. CDR3 in DNA: TGTGCCAGCACCCTAAGACAGGGGTACGAGCAGTACTTC. It specifies CASTLRQGYEQYF.

The genes are TRBV7-9 and TRBJ1-4; the D is unclear. Between the trimmed V and J ends, which lost 1 base and 4 bases, there was a span of 7 bases. The CDR3 totals 14 residues. Germline V gene lookup returns CDR1 SEHNR and CDR2 FQNEAQ (reference sequence). The CDR3 nucleotides read TGTGCCAGCAGCTTAGGGAGTCTTAATGAAAAACTGTTTTTT. This codes for CASSLGSLNEKLFF.

This rearrangement joins TRBV7-9 to TRBJ2-1; 13 bases agree with TRBD2. J was trimmed by 7 bases and V by 6 bases; bases with no gene match: 3. Germline lookup yields CDR1 SEHNR and CDR2 FQNEAQ (reference sequence). This CDR3 is built from 14 residues. CDR3 DNA sequence: TGTGCCAGCAGGGGACTAGCGGGGAGGAATGAGCAGTTCTTC. It codes for CASRGLAGRNEQFF.

V is TRBV27 and J is TRBJ1-1; D uncertain. The CDR3 runs to 13 residues. Trimming took 3 bases from V and 4 from J, leaving 9 bases between them. CDR1 and CDR2 from the germline V gene are MNHEY and SMNVEV (reference sequence). The CDR3 sequence is CASSFRRGTEAFF. Written as DNA, the CDR3 is TGTGCCAGCAGTTTCCGTCGGGGCACTGAAGCTTTCTTT.

The CDR3 DNA sequence: TGCAGCGTTGAAGATAATTCCTACGAGCAGTACTTC. It yields the protein CSVEDNSYEQYF. The chain joins TRBV29-1 to TRBJ2-7; D gene ambiguous. The CDR3 consists of 12 residues. The germline V and J ends were trimmed by 0 bases and 1 base, with 4 bases remaining between them. Germline V gene data show CDR1 as SQVTM and CDR2 as ANQGSEA.

The rearrangement joins TRBV2 to TRBJ2-3, with a possible D match to TRBD2 (5 bases). This CDR3 spans 14 amino acids. The V gene lost 7 bases and the J gene lost 6 bases, with 17 bases spanning the gap. Germline V gene data show CDR1 as SNHLY and CDR2 as FYNNEI. The CDR3 sequence is CASNDFRRRDTQYF. In nucleotides, the CDR3 is TGTGCCAGCAACGACTTCCGACGGAGGGATACGCAGTATTTT.

The chain links TRBV6-1 to TRBJ1-4; 8 positions agree with TRBD1. The CDR3 sequence is 16 residues long. The trim removed 2 bases at V and 4 bases at J, leaving 6 bases unmatched. CDR1 is MNHNS, CDR2 SASEGT, per germline. The CDR3 here is CASSENPTGVNEKLFF. CDR3 sequence (DNA): TGTGCCAGCAGTGAAAATCCGACAGGGGTTAATGAAAAACTGTTTTTT.

The V call is TRBV18, the J call TRBJ1-3, with D perhaps matching TRBD1 (5 bases). The V end was cut by 4 bases, the J end by 0 bases, with 13 bases between. The germline V gene has CDR1 KGHSH and CDR2 LQKENI. This CDR3 region has 16 residues. In nucleotides, the CDR3 is TGTGCCAGCTCACGGAATAGGGGCGACTCTGGAAACACCATATATTTT. Encoded protein: CASSRNRGDSGNTIYF.

The gene calls are TRBV28 and TRBJ1-1; D is uncertain. CDR1 and CDR2 from the germline V gene are MDHEN and SYDVKM. With 8 bases removed from V and 0 bases from J, the gap between germline ends came to 16 bases. The CDR3 is 15 residues long. CDR3 sequence reads: CASPPSSTMNTEAFF. DNA for the CDR3: TGTGCCAGCCCTCCTAGTAGTACAATGAACACTGAAGCTTTCTTT.

This clone was counted a single time. The chain joins TRBV19 to TRBJ2-3; perhaps TRBD2 as D (5 bases). The CDR3 has 13 residues. V was cut by 6 bases and J by 0 bases, with 7 bases left in between. The germline gives CDR1 LNHDA, CDR2 SQIVND (reference sequence). This chain's CDR3 is CASRGLSTDTQYF. CDR3 in DNA: TGTGCCAGTAGAGGACTCAGCACAGATACGCAGTATTTT. The entire variable domain, with the rest obtained from reference TRBV19 and TRBJ2-3, is as follows: DGGITQSPKYLFRKEGQNVTLSCEQNLNHDAMYWYRQDPGQGLRLIYYSQIVNDFQKGDIAEGYSVSREKKESFPLTVTSAQKNPTAFYLCASRGLSTDTQYFGPGTRLTVL.

This chain links TRBV2 with TRBJ1-4, with 7 bases lining up with TRBD1. CDR1 and CDR2 from the germline V gene are SNHLY and FYNNEI. Trimming removed 7 bases from V and 0 bases from J; junction bases left unmatched: 8. This CDR3 has 16 amino acids. For the CDR3, the DNA is TGTGCCAGCAACCGGGACAGATATGCAACTAATGAAAAACTGTTTTTT. Amino acids: CASNRDRYATNEKLFF. Filled out from reference TRBV2 and TRBJ1-4, the complete variable domain reads EPEVTQTPSHQVTQMGQEVILRCVPISNHLYFYWYRQILGQKVEFLVSFYNNEISEKSEIFDDQFSVERPDGSNFTLKIRSTKLEDSAMYFCASNRDRYATNEKLFFGSGTQLSVL.

The chain uses TRBV30 and TRBJ2-2, with D unclear. The length of the CDR3 is 14 residues. Germline V lookup: CDR1 GTSNPN, CDR2 SVGIG (reference sequence). V was clipped by 4 bases and J by 2 bases, with 11 bases between them. CDR3 sequence: CAWNPDTNTGELFF. CDR3 bases: TGTGCCTGGAACCCAGATACCAACACCGGGGAGCTGTTTTTT. The full variable domain, its missing parts supplied by reference TRBV30 and TRBJ2-2, is SQTIHQWPATLVQPVGSPLSLECTVEGTSNPNLYWYRQAAGRGLQLLFYSVGIGQISSEVPQNLSASRPQDRQFILSSKKLLLSDSGFYLCAWNPDTNTGELFFGEGSRLTVL.

The V gene is TRBV19, the J gene TRBJ2-3; possibly TRBD2 for D (6 bases). Germline V gives CDR1 LNHDA, CDR2 SQIVND (reference sequence). V was cut by 6 bases and J by 0 bases, with 13 bases left in between. This CDR3 region has 15 residues. The CDR3: CASRGLTSSTDTQYF. DNA of the CDR3: TGTGCCAGTAGGGGACTTACTTCTAGCACAGATACGCAGTATTTT.

The J gene is TRBJ2-7, the V gene TRBV18; 7 bases map to TRBD1. Germline lookup yields CDR1 KGHSH and CDR2 LQKENI. The CDR3 consists of 12 residues. V lost 5 bases and J lost 7; bases outside the gene matches: 5. The chain's CDR3 is CASSDAGGEQYF. The CDR3 DNA reads as TGTGCCAGCTCAGACGCAGGGGGTGAGCAGTACTTC.

The chain couples TRBV9 to TRBJ2-1, with 14 bases identical to TRBD2. The CDR3 has 15 amino acids. CDR1 and CDR2 (germline): SGDLS, YYNGEE. The V and J ends lost 5 bases and 8 bases, in that order; junction bases with no gene match: 6. The CDR3 coding sequence is TGTGCCAGCAGGGCCCCGGGACTAGCGGGAGATGAGCAGTTCTTC. Translating gives CASRAPGLAGDEQFF.

This sequence joins TRBV9 and TRBJ2-3; 7 bases fit TRBD2. Trimming at V came to 6 bases and at J to 6 bases, leaving 7 bases not matched to a gene. CDR1 is SGDLS, CDR2 YYNGEE, per germline. This CDR3 spans 13 amino acids. CDR3 residues: CASNAGVPDTQYF. The CDR3 DNA reads TGTGCCAGCAACGCGGGGGTTCCGGATACGCAGTATTTT.

The rearrangement links TRBV19 to TRBJ2-1; no definite D call. CDR1 and CDR2 from the germline V gene are LNHDA and SQIVND (reference sequence). Between the trimmed V and J ends, which lost 5 bases and 12 bases, there was a span of 14 bases. CDR3 length: 12 amino acids. For the CDR3, the DNA is TGTGCCAGTAGTCCCGGTCCGGGTGGGCAGTTCTTC. Its translation: CASSPGPGGQFF.

This clone appeared once. Other DNA sequences in the same sample also yield this CDR3. J is TRBJ2-3 and V is TRBV10-3; D may be TRBD2 (6 bases). The germline CDR1 and CDR2 sequences are ENHRY and SYGVKD. V was cut by 2 bases and J by 0 bases, with 9 bases left in between. The CDR3 totals 15 residues. Written as DNA, the CDR3 is TGTGCCATCAGTGAGGGGAGCGGGAGCACAGATACGCAGTATTTT. Amino acid sequence: CAISEGSGSTDTQYF.

The chain has TRBV5-1 and TRBJ1-1, with 8 bases fitting TRBD1. CDR1 SGHRS and CDR2 YFSETQ come from the germline V gene. The CDR3 contains 13 residues. With V trimmed by 4 bases and J by 6 bases, 5 bases remained unmatched. Here the CDR3 reads CASSGDRSAEAFF. CDR3 in DNA: TGCGCCAGCAGCGGGGACAGGTCGGCTGAAGCTTTCTTT.

The V gene is TRBV6-6, the J gene TRBJ2-6; D gene uncertain. Between the trimmed V and J ends, which lost 3 bases and 1 base, there was a span of 10 bases. The CDR3 runs to 16 residues. CDR1 is MNHNY, CDR2 SVGAGI, per germline (reference sequence). CDR3 DNA: TGTGCCAGCAGTTATGGAGACTGGTCTGGGGCCAACGTCCTGACTTTC. Encoded protein: CASSYGDWSGANVLTF.

The chain has TRBV29-1 and TRBJ2-1; 7 bases line up with TRBD2. This CDR3 has 20 residues. Unmatched junction bases numbered 21, after V lost 0 bases and J lost 4 bases. Germline lookup yields CDR1 SQVTM and CDR2 ANQGSEA. DNA for the CDR3: TGCAGCGTTGAAGATTGGGGGGGAAACCGACGGACTGAGGATTACAATGAGCAGTTCTTC. It is translated as CSVEDWGGNRRTEDYNEQFF.

Only a few counts were recorded for this clone. The chain uses TRBV27 and TRBJ1-6, with unresolved D. The CDR3 has 12 residues. V dropped 5 bases and J dropped 9 bases, with 8 bases sitting between them. Looked up from germline, CDR1 is MNHEY and CDR2 is SMNVEV (reference sequence). The CDR3 reads CASSPLGSPLHF. The CDR3 DNA reads as TGTGCCAGCAGTCCCCTCGGTTCACCCCTCCACTTT.